A single sample gave rise to the 17 T cell receptor beta chains below, sequenced in a study of blood T cell repertoires in COVID-19. Method: immunoSEQ multiplex PCR; TCRdb's copy keeps in-frame clones and lacks some. The data contain about 150,000 clones, about 89% of them singletons. The sample taken for sequencing was peripheral blood. These TCRs come from a man aged 50-59 years with acute or convalescent COVID-19.

The rearrangement joins TRBV19 to TRBJ1-2; possibly TRBD1 for D (6 bases). V was trimmed by 6 bases and J by 4 bases, leaving 18 bases between them. Per germline, CDR1 LNHDA and CDR2 SQIVND (reference sequence). The CDR3 is 15 residues long. Here the CDR3 DNA reads TGTGCCAGTAGACTATCGGACAGCTTGGTCTATGGCTACACCTTC. Translation gives CASRLSDSLVYGYTF.

V usage is TRBV10-1 and J usage is TRBJ2-1, with 15 bases aligning to TRBD2. J gave up 8 bases and V 4 bases, and 6 bases lay outside the gene matches. This CDR3 region has 16 residues. The germline CDR1 and CDR2 sequences are WNHNN and SYGVQD (reference sequence). The CDR3 bases are TGCGCCAGCAGTGTAACCGGGACTAGCGGGAGGTATGAGCAGTTCTTC. Translating it yields CASSVTGTSGRYEQFF.

The CDR3 loop reads CATSDSGTTGAPYEQYF. In DNA, the CDR3 is TGTGCCACCAGTGATTCGGGCACTACAGGGGCCCCCTACGAGCAGTACTTC. This sequence joins TRBV24-1 and TRBJ2-7, with 7 positions matching TRBD1. This CDR3 contains 17 residues. Germline V gives CDR1 KGHDR, CDR2 SFDVKD. With 2 bases clipped from V and 2 bases from J, the junction kept 11 bases outside the gene matches.

CDR3 DNA sequence: TGTGCCAGCAGCCAAAGGGACAGGGCAACCCAAAGGGCTAACTATGGCTACACCTTC. Protein product: CASSQRDRATQRANYGYTF. The chain combines TRBV7-2 with TRBJ1-2, with 9 positions matching TRBD1. The J segment lost 0 bases and the V segment lost 5 bases, leaving 16 bases of the junction unmatched. CDR3 length equals 19 residues. Per the germline V gene, CDR1 is SGHTA and CDR2 is FQGNSA.

The chain joins TRBV7-9 to TRBJ1-1; TRBD1 is a possible D gene (5 bases). Germline V gene data show CDR1 as SEHNR and CDR2 as FQNEAQ (reference sequence). Trimming shortened V by 5 bases and J by 7 bases, and 17 bases separated the two germline ends. There are 14 residues in the CDR3. CDR3 loop: CASSKVGRRGEAFF. The CDR3 nucleotides read TGTGCCAGCAGCAAAGTCGGGAGGAGGGGTGAAGCTTTCTTT.

The gene calls are TRBV27 and TRBJ2-3; 8 nucleotides line up with TRBD2. CDR1 MNHEY and CDR2 SMNVEV come from the germline V gene (reference sequence). The length of the CDR3 is 18 residues. With 5 bases clipped from V and 0 bases from J, the junction kept 13 bases outside the gene matches. Here the CDR3 reads CASSPEGLAGTSTDTQYF. CDR3 coding DNA: TGTGCCAGCAGTCCAGAGGGATTAGCGGGAACTAGCACAGATACGCAGTATTTT.

V usage is TRBV2 and J usage is TRBJ1-5; the D gene is possibly TRBD1 (6 bases). This CDR3 comprises 14 residues. V was cut by 8 bases and J by 2 bases, with 13 bases left in between. The germline CDR1 and CDR2 sequences are SNHLY and FYNNEI. The CDR3 loop reads CASQTGLGNQPQHF. The DNA of the CDR3 is TGTGCCAGCCAAACAGGGTTGGGCAATCAGCCCCAGCATTTT.

The chain couples TRBV7-3 to TRBJ2-5, with D maybe TRBD2 (6 bases). Trimming took off 5 bases at V and 1 base at J, with 11 bases between the two ends. CDR1 and CDR2 (germline): SGHTA, FQGTGA. The CDR3 consists of 14 residues. CDR3: CASSVRGGQETQYF. CDR3 coding DNA: TGTGCCAGCAGCGTGCGGGGTGGCCAAGAGACCCAGTACTTC.

This rearrangement joins TRBV7-2 to TRBJ2-2; 11 nucleotides line up with TRBD1. The CDR3 is 15 amino acids. Trimming cost V 5 bases and J 8 bases; bases outside gene matches: 7. Germline assignment: CDR1 SGHTA and CDR2 FQGNSA. This CDR3 reads CASSPGQGAQGELFF. DNA for the CDR3: TGTGCCAGCAGCCCAGGACAGGGGGCGCAAGGGGAGCTGTTTTTT.

The V and J genes are TRBV24-1 and TRBJ2-3; D possibly corresponds to TRBD1 (5 bases). The CDR3 is 16 residues long. The germline V and J ends were trimmed by 0 bases and 2 bases, with 11 bases remaining between them. Germline CDR1 is KGHDR and CDR2 is SFDVKD. Written as DNA, the CDR3 is TGTGCCACCAGTGATTTGGTCACAGGAGCCACAGATACGCAGTATTTT. It encodes CATSDLVTGATDTQYF.

CDR3 nucleotide sequence: TGTGCCAGCTCACCCTGGGTGGCCCGGGGTACTGAAGCTTTCTTT. Encoded protein: CASSPWVARGTEAFF. The V gene is TRBV18, the J gene TRBJ1-1; D is unclear. This CDR3 region has 15 residues. CDR1 and CDR2 (germline): KGHSH, LQKENI. With 3 bases removed from V and 5 bases from J, the gap between germline ends came to 16 bases.

This clone was seen a few times. The chain combines TRBV11-3 with TRBJ1-3, with D unclear. CDR1 is SGHNT, CDR2 YENEEA, per germline. This CDR3 is built from 13 residues. V was shortened by 3 bases and J by 8 bases, with 11 bases between the two germline ends. The CDR3 bases are TGTGCCAGCAGCTTCACTTCGGTGGACACCATATATTTT. Protein: CASSFTSVDTIYF.

The chain employs TRBV6-5 and TRBJ2-7; possible D gene TRBD2, 6 bases. V lost 6 bases to trimming and J lost 3 bases, with 15 bases between them. CDR3 length equals 14 residues. CDR1 MNHEY and CDR2 SVGAGI come from the germline V gene. CDR3 region: CASSRGGDFYEQYV. The CDR3 DNA is TGTGCCAGCAGCCGGGGAGGAGATTTCTACGAGCAGTACGTC.

CDR3 DNA sequence: TGCGCCAGCAGCCCGATTGGCCGGGACAGCCATTCACCCCTCCACTTT. It encodes CASSPIGRDSHSPLHF. The chain couples TRBV4-1 to TRBJ1-6; 7 bases are shared with TRBD1. Germline lookup yields CDR1 MGHRA and CDR2 YSYEKL. V shed 4 bases, J shed 8 bases, and the junction held 11 bases outside the gene matches. The CDR3 consists of 16 residues.

The chain joins TRBV7-9 to TRBJ2-2, with D tentatively TRBD2 (5 bases). Germline assignment: CDR1 SEHNR and CDR2 FQNEAQ (reference sequence). This CDR3 region has 15 residues. The V end was cut by 3 bases, the J end by 0 bases, with 8 bases between. The CDR3 coding sequence is TGTGCCAGCAGCTTGAGAGGGACGAACACCGGGGAGCTGTTTTTT. Translating it yields CASSLRGTNTGELFF.

This sequence joins TRBV30 and TRBJ1-2; maybe TRBD1 (6 bases). The V end was cut by 3 bases, the J end by 6 bases, with 14 bases between. Germline CDR1 and CDR2: GTSNPN and SVGIG (reference sequence). The CDR3 is made up of 13 amino acids. The CDR3 region has the DNA TGTGCCTGGAGCGACGGACAGCAGAATGGCTACACCTTC. Its protein is CAWSDGQQNGYTF.

The CDR3 coding sequence is TGCGCCAGCAGCTTGGCCGGGACAGGGGGCTCTGGGGCCAACGTCCTGACTTTC. This gives the protein CASSLAGTGGSGANVLTF. J is TRBJ2-6 and V is TRBV5-1; 11 bases line up with TRBD1. The CDR3 spans 18 residues. The J segment lost 0 bases and the V segment lost 0 bases, leaving 2 bases of the junction unmatched. Germline V gene lookup returns CDR1 SGHRS and CDR2 YFSETQ.